This T cell receptor beta chain was sequenced during a study of early T cells in non-severe SARS-CoV-2 infection. This CDR3 has 17 residues. Germline V gene data show CDR1 as MGHDK and CDR2 as SYGVNS. Trimming removed 4 bases from V and 5 bases from J; junction bases left unmatched: 12. MiXCR was run by TCRdb on the 5' RACE reads, yielding one entry per CDR3 protein. The sample records around 60,000 distinct CDR3 sequences, 12% being singletons. The gene calls are TRBV25-1 and TRBJ1-1; TRBD1 aligns across 11 bases. The sample taken for sequencing was whole blood. This sequence originates from an adult who was a healthcare worker with PCR-confirmed SARS-CoV-2 infection or an uninfected control (not recorded which). DNA of the CDR3: TGTGCCAGCAGTGCCCAAAAGGGACAGGGGGGAAAAACTGAAGCTTTCTTT. This codes for CASSAQKGQGGKTEAFF.